This is a list of T cell receptor beta chains from one sample in a study of blood T cell repertoires in COVID-19. Profiled with immunoSEQ multiplex PCR; TCRdb holds only in-frame clones, not every one. The sample holds fewer than 85,000 clones, about 83% seen once. The sample taken for sequencing was peripheral blood. The receptors originated from a woman aged 60 to 75 with acute or convalescent COVID-19. CDR3s include the opening cysteine and the closing phenylalanine or tryptophan. The D gene is left open where the match is weak. A row's size may be missing; if present it is once, few, many or a size class.

d_gene: NA
abundance: NA
j_gene: TRBJ2-2
v_gene: TRBV4-3
CDR3aa: CASSQLRAGELFF
CDR3nt: TGCGCCAGCAGCCAGCTCAGGGCCGGGGAGCTGTTTTTT

d_gene: TRBD2
abundance: NA
j_gene: TRBJ2-2
v_gene: TRBV11-3
CDR3aa: CASSLTSGPGELFF
CDR3nt: TGTGCCAGCAGCTTAACTAGCGGACCCGGGGAGCTGTTTTTT

d_gene: NA
abundance: NA
j_gene: TRBJ1-2
v_gene: TRBV7-9
CDR3aa: CASSLGMGTQVQGYTF
CDR3nt: TGTGCCAGCAGCTTAGGGATGGGGACACAGGTCCAGGGCTACACCTTC

d_gene: NA
abundance: NA
j_gene: TRBJ2-5
v_gene: TRBV6-6
CDR3aa: CATQGQGRVGTQYF
CDR3nt: TGTGCCACCCAGGGGCAGGGCCGGGTGGGGACCCAGTACTTC

d_gene: TRBD1
abundance: once
j_gene: TRBJ1-2
v_gene: TRBV3-1/TRBV3-2
CDR3aa: CASSLGTGFSYGYTF
CDR3nt: TGTGCCAGCAGCCTCGGGACAGGGTTTTCCTATGGCTACACCTTC

d_gene: TRBD1
abundance: NA
j_gene: TRBJ1-1
v_gene: TRBV29-1
CDR3aa: CSVEGGTGGTEAFF
CDR3nt: TGCAGCGTTGAAGGGGGGACAGGGGGCACTGAAGCTTTCTTT

d_gene: TRBD1
abundance: NA
j_gene: TRBJ1-3
v_gene: TRBV9
CDR3aa: CASSSPMAGGTVLSGNTIYF
CDR3nt: TGTGCCAGCAGCTCGCCGATGGCAGGGGGGACAGTTCTCTCTGGAAACACCATATATTTT

d_gene: TRBD1
abundance: NA
j_gene: TRBJ2-7
v_gene: TRBV29-1
CDR3aa: CSVEDRGYEQYF
CDR3nt: TGCAGCGTTGAAGACAGGGGGTACGAGCAGTACTTC

d_gene: NA
abundance: NA
j_gene: TRBJ1-5
v_gene: TRBV12-3/TRBV12-4
CDR3aa: CATATELNQPQHF
CDR3nt: TGTGCCACCGCGACAGAGCTGAATCAGCCCCAGCATTTT

d_gene: NA
abundance: once
j_gene: TRBJ2-5
v_gene: TRBV6-5
CDR3aa: CASRESGTQYF
CDR3nt: TGTGCCAGCAGAGAGAGCGGTACCCAGTACTTC

d_gene: TRBD2
abundance: NA
j_gene: TRBJ2-3
v_gene: TRBV13
CDR3aa: CASRETSGGAGNTQYF
CDR3nt: TGTGCCAGCAGGGAAACTAGCGGGGGGGCTGGAAATACGCAGTATTTT

d_gene: NA
abundance: NA
j_gene: TRBJ1-2
v_gene: TRBV24-1
CDR3aa: CATSDFVRRASNYGYTF
CDR3nt: TGTGCCACCAGTGATTTTGTGAGGAGGGCGTCTAACTATGGCTACACCTTC

d_gene: TRBD2
abundance: NA
j_gene: TRBJ2-3
v_gene: TRBV7-3
CDR3aa: CASTRSGGSTDTQYF
CDR3nt: TGTGCCAGCACCCGTAGCGGGGGGAGCACAGATACGCAGTATTTT

d_gene: TRBD1
abundance: once
j_gene: TRBJ1-1
v_gene: TRBV30
CDR3aa: CAWTGGVTEAFF
CDR3nt: TGTGCCTGGACAGGGGGCGTCACTGAAGCTTTCTTT

d_gene: TRBD2
abundance: NA
j_gene: TRBJ2-1
v_gene: TRBV24-1
CDR3aa: CATSDLRTSGNEQFF
CDR3nt: TGTGCCACCAGTGATTTGAGGACTAGCGGGAATGAGCAGTTCTTC

d_gene: NA
abundance: NA
j_gene: TRBJ1-3
v_gene: TRBV11-2
CDR3aa: CASNSRVGNTIYF
CDR3nt: TGTGCCAGCAACAGCAGGGTGGGAAACACCATATATTTT

d_gene: NA
abundance: NA
j_gene: TRBJ1-3
v_gene: TRBV30
CDR3aa: CACPFSGNTIYF
CDR3nt: TGTGCCTGCCCTTTTTCTGGAAACACCATATATTTT

d_gene: NA
abundance: few
j_gene: TRBJ2-7
v_gene: TRBV5-1
CDR3aa: CASSTLTNDEQYF
CDR3nt: TGCGCCAGCAGCACCCTTACAAACGATGAGCAGTACTTC

d_gene: TRBD1
abundance: NA
j_gene: TRBJ1-2
v_gene: TRBV7-2
CDR3aa: CASSARQGSDYGYTF
CDR3nt: TGTGCCAGCAGCGCGCGACAGGGAAGCGACTATGGCTACACCTTC

d_gene: TRBD2
abundance: few
j_gene: TRBJ2-2
v_gene: TRBV3-1/TRBV3-2
CDR3aa: CASSQGLASNTGELFF
CDR3nt: TGTGCCAGCAGCCAAGGACTAGCGTCGAACACCGGGGAGCTGTTTTTT